Listed below are T cell receptor beta chains from one sample, sequenced in a study of shared clonotypes between healthy human individuals. The repertoire was sequenced with immunoSEQ multiplex PCR; TCRdb's copy has only in-frame clones and lacks some. The table lists about 1 million clones, roughly 70% of them singletons. Source material: memory CD4+ T cells sorted from blood. These receptors all come from a young man in good health. Each CDR3 is given with its conserved first and last residue. The D gene is left open where the match is weak. Rows give clone size only sometimes, using once, few, many, or a class for an expanded clone.

TRBJ2-7 TRBD2 NA TRBV2 TGTGCCAGCAGGCTGACTAGCGGGAGCCACTACGAGCAGTACTTC CASRLTSGSHYEQYF
TRBJ2-3 NA NA TRBV5-1 TGCGCCAGCAGCTTGGGTCTCGACAGTGGCACAGATACGCAGTATTTT CASSLGLDSGTDTQYF
TRBJ2-7 TRBD2 once TRBV4-3 TGCGCCAGCAGCCAGGGGACTAGCGGGAGGCCCTACGAGCAGTACTTC CASSQGTSGRPYEQYF
TRBJ1-2 NA NA TRBV7-2 TGTGCCAGCAGCTTAGGCGAGGCCTATGGCTACACCTTC CASSLGEAYGYTF
TRBJ1-1 NA NA TRBV18 TGTGCCAGCTCGGGGGCCACAAATGATATGAACACTGAAGCTTTCTTT CASSGATNDMNTEAFF
TRBJ1-1 TRBD1 few TRBV30 TGTGCCTGGAGTTCCGGACAGGTACTCGAAGCTTTCTTT CAWSSGQVLEAFF
TRBJ2-1 TRBD1 once TRBV18 TGTGCCAGCTCACCGCCCTCGGGACAGGGTTATGAGCAGTTCTTC CASSPPSGQGYEQFF
TRBJ1-4 NA NA TRBV29-1 TGCAGCGGGACCGAGGGGGGTTACGAAAAACTGTTTTTT CSGTEGGYEKLFF
TRBJ2-3 TRBD2 NA TRBV19 TGTGCCAGTAGTATGCTAGCGGGCACAGATACGCAGTATTTT CASSMLAGTDTQYF
TRBJ1-1 NA NA TRBV5-1 TGCGCCAGCAGCTTGGGTGGGGAACAGGGTGAAGCTTTCTTT CASSLGGEQGEAFF
TRBJ1-2 TRBD1 NA TRBV6-4 TGTGCCAGCACTGACAGGGGGCTGGACTATGGCTACACCTTC CASTDRGLDYGYTF
TRBJ2-7 NA NA TRBV15 TGTGCCACCAGCAATAGCCAGGGAAGCTCCTACGAGCAGTACTTC CATSNSQGSSYEQYF
TRBJ2-5 NA NA TRBV18 TGTGCCAGCTCACCGGGGGCGCGGGGCCAAGAGACCCAGTACTTC CASSPGARGQETQYF
TRBJ2-3 TRBD2 NA TRBV5-1 TGCGCCAGCAGCTTGGGGGGAGGGAGCACAGATACGCAGTATTTT CASSLGGGSTDTQYF
TRBJ1-1 NA NA TRBV4-3 TGCGCCAGCAAAAAAAGGAGGGAAGCTTTCTTT CASKKRREAFF
TRBJ1-1 NA once TRBV5-1 TGCGCCAGCAGTCTAGTTCGGGTGAACACTGAAGCTTTCTTT CASSLVRVNTEAFF
TRBJ1-4 NA NA TRBV18 TGTGCCAGCTCACCTGAAACCGGGACTTCGGATAGTGAAAAACTGTTTTTT CASSPETGTSDSEKLFF
TRBJ1-2 NA NA TRBV30 TGTGCCTGGGGCCAGGGGTCCTATGGCTACACCTTC CAWGQGSYGYTF
TRBJ1-6 TRBD1 NA TRBV6-5 TGTGCCAGCAGTTCCAGAACAGGGGTAAGGTCACCCCTCCACTTT CASSSRTGVRSPLHF
TRBJ2-2 TRBD1 NA TRBV27 TGTGCCAGCACCCCCCAGGGGACAGGGGACACCGGGGAGCTGTTTTTT CASTPQGTGDTGELFF
TRBJ2-5 NA NA TRBV5-1 TGCGCCAGCGGCAGTAAAAGGGATGGGGAGACCCAGTACTTC CASGSKRDGETQYF
TRBJ1-2 NA NA TRBV27 TGTGCCAGCAGTGGCTTGGTTGGTTTCGATGGCTACACCTTC CASSGLVGFDGYTF
TRBJ2-7 TRBD2 few TRBV27 TGTGCCAGCAGCGGGAGGCCCTTAATGAATGAGCAGTACTTC CASSGRPLMNEQYF
TRBJ1-4 NA NA TRBV2 TGTGCCAGCAGTGAAGCTGGGGCCCCTAATGAAAAACTGTTTTTT CASSEAGAPNEKLFF
TRBJ1-1 NA few TRBV25-1 TGTGCCAGCAGTCCGGGCACTGAAGCTTTCTTT CASSPGTEAFF
TRBJ1-1 TRBD1 few TRBV5-4 TGTGCCAGCAGACCAACAGGGGGCGACGTGAACACTGAAGCTTTCTTT CASRPTGGDVNTEAFF
TRBJ1-5 NA NA TRBV6-1 TGTGCCAGCACCGAGGGAGGGCGTCAGCCCCAGCATTTT CASTEGGRQPQHF
TRBJ1-2 NA NA TRBV28 TGTGCCAGCAGTCCCGGGCCAGGCCCCTATGGCTACACCTTC CASSPGPGPYGYTF
TRBJ1-1 NA few TRBV9 TGTGCCAGCAGCCCTCAACCCGGGACCCCGACGACTGAAGCTTTCTTT CASSPQPGTPTTEAFF
TRBJ2-5 NA NA TRBV5-8 TGTGCCAGCAGCCACCTGCTAGCGACACAAGAGACCCAGTACTTC CASSHLLATQETQYF
TRBJ2-7 TRBD1 few TRBV5-1 TGCGCCAGCAGCTTGGAGGCAGGGGGAATCTACGAGCAGTACTTC CASSLEAGGIYEQYF
TRBJ2-7 NA NA TRBV28 TGTGCCAGCAGTTCATACCGGGTCACCTACGAGCAGTACTTC CASSSYRVTYEQYF
TRBJ1-3 NA few TRBV7-2 TGTGCCAGCAGCCCAGGGGTCTCTGGAAACACCATATATTTT CASSPGVSGNTIYF
TRBJ2-7 NA many TRBV11-3 TGTGCCAGCAGCCTAGACGGCTACGAGCAGTACTTC CASSLDGYEQYF
TRBJ1-1 NA few TRBV30 TGTGCCTGGAGTGTAAGTTTTAGGGTAATGAACACTGAAGCTTTCTTT CAWSVSFRVMNTEAFF
TRBJ2-7 NA NA TRBV11-2 TGTGCCAGCAGCTTAGGATACATCTCCTACGAGCAGTACTTC CASSLGYISYEQYF
TRBJ2-1 TRBD2 NA TRBV18 TGTGCCAGCTCAAGGCGGGGGGGCCAGTCGAATGAGCAGTTCTTC CASSRRGGQSNEQFF
TRBJ1-2 TRBD1 NA TRBV27 TGTGCCAGCAGTATCGCCGGGACAGGGTTCGGCTACACCTTC CASSIAGTGFGYTF
TRBJ1-1 NA few TRBV10-1 TGCGCCAGCAGAAGGGCAGAGAACACTGAAGCTTTCTTT CASRRAENTEAFF
TRBJ2-7 NA NA TRBV5-4 TGTGCCAGCGCACCGGGACTTAGCTCCTACGAGCAGTACTTC CASAPGLSSYEQYF
TRBJ1-4 NA NA TRBV28 TGTGCCAGCAGGGGACACGATACAACTAATGAAAAACTGTTTTTT CASRGHDTTNEKLFF